This TCR beta chain appears in the sequencing data of a study of shared clonotypes between healthy human individuals. As for this clone: The antigen is not known.

Here immunoSEQ multiplex PCR was the method, and the copy in TCRdb shows in-frame clones only, minus some. The repertoire holds about 1.1 million clones, with 60% to 85% as singletons. CDR3 length: 15 amino acids. V was shortened by 2 bases and J by 0 bases, with 11 bases between the two germline ends. The germline V gene encodes CDR1 GTSNPN and CDR2 SVGIG (reference sequence). Findings of the study overall: The study drew on few donors, limiting represented genetic and exposure-history diversity.

The clonotype comes from a man between 18 and 35 years old in good health. Some clones in this sample may be carry-over from other donors' samples. The source material was memory CD4+ T cells from PBMCs. Specified subset: CD45RA-negative fraction. The chain recombines TRBV30 with TRBJ1-3; D unclear. The CDR3 loop is CAWSLWSFSGNTIYF. CDR3 bases: TGTGCCTGGAGTTTGTGGTCCTTCTCTGGAAACACCATATATTTT.